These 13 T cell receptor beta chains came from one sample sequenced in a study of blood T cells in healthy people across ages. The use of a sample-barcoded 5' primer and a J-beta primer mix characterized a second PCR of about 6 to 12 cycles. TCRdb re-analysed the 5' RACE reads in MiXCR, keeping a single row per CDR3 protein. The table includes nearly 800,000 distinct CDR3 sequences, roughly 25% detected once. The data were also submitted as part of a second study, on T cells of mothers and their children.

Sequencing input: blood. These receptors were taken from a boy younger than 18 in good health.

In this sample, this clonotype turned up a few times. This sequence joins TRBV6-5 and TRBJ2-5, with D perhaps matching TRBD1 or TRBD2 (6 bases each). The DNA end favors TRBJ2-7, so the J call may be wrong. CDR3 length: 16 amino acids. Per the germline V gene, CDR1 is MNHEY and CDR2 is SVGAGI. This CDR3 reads CASSYSGGRPNNEQYF. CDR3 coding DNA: TGTGCCAGCAGTTACAGTGGGGGGCGACCGAATAACGAGCAGTACTTC.

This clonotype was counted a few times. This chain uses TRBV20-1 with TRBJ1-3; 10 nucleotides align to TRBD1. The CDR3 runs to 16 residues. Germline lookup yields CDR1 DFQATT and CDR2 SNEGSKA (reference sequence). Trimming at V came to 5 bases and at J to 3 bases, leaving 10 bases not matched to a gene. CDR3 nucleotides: TGCAGTGCTTTCAACCCGGGACAGGGGAGTGGAAACACCATATATTTT. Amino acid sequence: CSAFNPGQGSGNTIYF.

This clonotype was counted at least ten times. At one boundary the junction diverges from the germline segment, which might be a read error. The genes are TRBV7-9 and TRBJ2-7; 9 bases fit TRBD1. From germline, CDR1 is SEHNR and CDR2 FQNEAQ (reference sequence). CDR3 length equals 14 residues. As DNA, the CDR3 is TGCGCCAGCAGCTCCGACAGGGGGTCCTACGAGCAGTACTTC. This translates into CASSSDRGSYEQYF. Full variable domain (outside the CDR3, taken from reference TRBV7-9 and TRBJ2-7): DTGVSQNPRHKITKRGQNVTFRCDPISEHNRLYWYRQTLGQGPEFLTYFQNEAQLEKSRLLSDRFSAERPKGSFSTLEIQRTEQGDSAMYLCASSSDRGSYEQYFGPGTRLTVT.

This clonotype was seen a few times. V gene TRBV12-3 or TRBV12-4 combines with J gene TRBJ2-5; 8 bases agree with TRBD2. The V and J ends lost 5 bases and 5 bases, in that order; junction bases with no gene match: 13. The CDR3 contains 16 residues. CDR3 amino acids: CASSPGPAGGRETQYF. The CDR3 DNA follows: TGTGCCAGCAGTCCAGGCCCCGCGGGAGGTCGCGAGACCCAGTACTTC.

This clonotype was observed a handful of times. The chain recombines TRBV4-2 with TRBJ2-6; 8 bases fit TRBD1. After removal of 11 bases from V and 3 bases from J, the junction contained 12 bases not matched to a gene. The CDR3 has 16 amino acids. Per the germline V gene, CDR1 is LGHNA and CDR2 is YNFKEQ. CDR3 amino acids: CASAPRGPYGANVLTF. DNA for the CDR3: TGTGCCTCAGCCCCCAGGGGGCCTTATGGGGCCAACGTCCTGACTTTC.

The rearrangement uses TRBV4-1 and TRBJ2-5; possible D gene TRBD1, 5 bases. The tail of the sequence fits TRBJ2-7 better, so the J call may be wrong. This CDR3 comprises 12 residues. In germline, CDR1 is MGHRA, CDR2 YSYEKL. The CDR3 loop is CASSQVQGEQYF. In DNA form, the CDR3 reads TGCGCCAGCAGCCAAGTTCAGGGCGAGCAGTACTTC.

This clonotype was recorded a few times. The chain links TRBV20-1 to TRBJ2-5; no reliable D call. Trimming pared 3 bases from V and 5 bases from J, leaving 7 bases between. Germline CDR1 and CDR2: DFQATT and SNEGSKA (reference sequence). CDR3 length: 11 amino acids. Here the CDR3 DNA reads TGCAGTGCTAGTTTGCGGGAGACCCAGTACTTC. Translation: CSASLRETQYF.

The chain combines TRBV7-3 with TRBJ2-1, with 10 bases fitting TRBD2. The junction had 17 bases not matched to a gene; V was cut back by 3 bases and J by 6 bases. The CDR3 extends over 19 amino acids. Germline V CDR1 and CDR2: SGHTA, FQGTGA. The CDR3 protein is CASSFAPLGKAGGPNEQFF. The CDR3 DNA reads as TGTGCCAGCAGCTTCGCCCCTCTTGGGAAAGCGGGAGGGCCCAATGAGCAGTTCTTC.

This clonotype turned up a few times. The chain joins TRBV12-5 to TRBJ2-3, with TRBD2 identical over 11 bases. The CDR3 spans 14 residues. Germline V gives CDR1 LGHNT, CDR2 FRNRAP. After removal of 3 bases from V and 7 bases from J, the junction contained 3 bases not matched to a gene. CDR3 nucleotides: TGTGCTAGTGGTTTTACTAGCGGGAGTAATACGCAGTATTTT. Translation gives CASGFTSGSNTQYF.

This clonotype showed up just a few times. CDR3 in amino acids: CASSLGTGGDNEQFF. CDR3 nucleotides: TGTGCCAGCAGCTTAGGGACAGGCGGGGACAATGAGCAGTTCTTC. V and J are TRBV7-9 and TRBJ2-5; weak D call: TRBD1 (7 bases). The J call is in doubt because the DNA end fits TRBJ2-1 better. There are 15 residues in the CDR3. Germline-derived CDR1 and CDR2 are SEHNR and FQNEAQ (reference sequence).

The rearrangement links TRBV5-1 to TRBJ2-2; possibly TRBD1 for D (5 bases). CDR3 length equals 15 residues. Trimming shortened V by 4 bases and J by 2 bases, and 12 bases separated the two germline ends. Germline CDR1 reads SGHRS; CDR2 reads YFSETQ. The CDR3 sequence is CASSPPTANTGELFF. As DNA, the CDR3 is TGCGCCAGCAGCCCCCCGACAGCCAACACCGGGGAGCTGTTTTTT.

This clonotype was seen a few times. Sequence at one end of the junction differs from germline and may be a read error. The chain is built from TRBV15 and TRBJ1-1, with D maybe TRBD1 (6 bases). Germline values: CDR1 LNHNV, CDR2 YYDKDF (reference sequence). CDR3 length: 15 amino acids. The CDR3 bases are TGTGCCGCCAGCAGAGATCGGGGGGCTGGCACTGAAGCTTTCTTT. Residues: CAASRDRGAGTEAFF.

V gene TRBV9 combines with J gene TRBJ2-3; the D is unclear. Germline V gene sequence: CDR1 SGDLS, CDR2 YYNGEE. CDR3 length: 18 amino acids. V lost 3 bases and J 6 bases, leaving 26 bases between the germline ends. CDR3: CASSALAPGGASLDTQYF. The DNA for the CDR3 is TGTGCCAGCAGCGCGCTGGCCCCGGGTGGTGCCTCCCTTGATACGCAGTATTTT.